These T cell receptor beta chains were read from a single sample in a study of spatial heterogeneity in lung cancer. TCRdb re-derived calls from the 5' RACE reads in MiXCR, one entry per CDR3 protein. This table has about 2,100 distinct CDR3 sequences, approximately 7.6% appearing once. The input for sequencing was normal lung tissue next to the tumor, taken at surgery. Source of these receptors: a female donor with early-stage non-small cell lung cancer. The CDR3 runs from the conserved cysteine through the conserved F or W. A D gene is named only where the DNA matches it firmly. Clone sizes are shown as once, few, many or a size class.

J gene | D gene | V gene | clone size | CDR3 DNA | CDR3 protein
TRBJ1-1 | NA | TRBV6-2/TRBV6-3 | few | TGTGCCAGCAGCCCACCGACCATGGGGCGCACTGAAGCTTTCTTT | CASSPPTMGRTEAFF
TRBJ2-4 | NA | TRBV19 | medium-sized | TGTGCCAGTAGTCAAGGGGGACCGGGACGACAAGCCAAAAACATTCAGTACTTC | CASSQGGPGRQAKNIQYF
TRBJ1-3 | NA | TRBV7-2 | medium-sized | TGTGCCAGCAGCTTAATGCAGCTCTCTGGAAACACCATATATTTT | CASSLMQLSGNTIYF
TRBJ1-1 | NA | TRBV10-3 | medium-sized | TGTGCCATCAGTGAGGTCGGGACCCCTGAAGCTTTCTTT | CAISEVGTPEAFF
TRBJ2-3 | NA | TRBV4-2 | medium-sized | TGTGCCAGCAGCCCAGGGAGCACAGATACGCAGTATTTT | CASSPGSTDTQYF